This T cell receptor beta chain was identified during a study of T cells in Graves' hyperthyroidism and ophthalmopathy. TCR beta CDR3 regions were amplified from RNA transcripts. A first-round RT-PCR of the TCR CDR3 used the HTBI primer set. From the multiplex PCR reads, TCRdb called clonotypes with MiXCR, one entry per CDR3 protein. The sample consists of 730,000 or so distinct CDR3 sequences, roughly a sixth of them appearing once. At least ten counts were recorded for this clonotype. Germline CDR1 and CDR2: SGHRS and YFSETQ. V was trimmed by 1 base and J by 5 bases, leaving 18 bases between them. The CDR3 is 16 amino acids.

V usage is TRBV5-1 and J usage is TRBJ1-1, with D possibly matching TRBD1 (6 bases). The sequenced sample consisted of blood. This TCR derives from a woman aged 50 to 60 with Graves' hyperthyroidism that later progressed to Graves' ophthalmopathy. CDR3 DNA sequence: TGCGCCAGCAGCTTGCTCTCCAGGGGCGGCGGGACTGAAGCTTTCTTT. Its translation is CASSLLSRGGGTEAFF.